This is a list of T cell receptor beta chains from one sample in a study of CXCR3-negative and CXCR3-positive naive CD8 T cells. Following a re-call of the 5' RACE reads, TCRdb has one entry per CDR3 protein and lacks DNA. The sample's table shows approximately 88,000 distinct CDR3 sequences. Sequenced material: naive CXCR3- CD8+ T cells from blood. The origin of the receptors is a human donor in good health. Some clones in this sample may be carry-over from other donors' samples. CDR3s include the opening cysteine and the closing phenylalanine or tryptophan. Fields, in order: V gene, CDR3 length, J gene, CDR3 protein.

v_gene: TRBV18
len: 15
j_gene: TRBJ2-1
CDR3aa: CASSPPGSTYNEQFF

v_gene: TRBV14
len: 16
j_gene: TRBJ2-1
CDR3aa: CASSQQVLVGYNEQFF

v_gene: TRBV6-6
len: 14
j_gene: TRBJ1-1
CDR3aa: CASSYNLQGAEAFF

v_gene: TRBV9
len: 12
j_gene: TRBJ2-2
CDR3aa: CASSVYDGELVF

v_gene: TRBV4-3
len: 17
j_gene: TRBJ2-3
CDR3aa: CASSQAIQAGDTDTQYF

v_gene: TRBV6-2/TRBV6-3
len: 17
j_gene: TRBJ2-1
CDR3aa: CASNPGAIGTFDNEQFF

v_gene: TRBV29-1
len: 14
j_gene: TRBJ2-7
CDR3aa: CSVTRTGAQAEQYF

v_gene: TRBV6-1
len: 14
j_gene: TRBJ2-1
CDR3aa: CASSETSKYNEQFF

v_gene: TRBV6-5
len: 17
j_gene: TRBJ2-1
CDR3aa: CASSYKNSKGGRGEQFF

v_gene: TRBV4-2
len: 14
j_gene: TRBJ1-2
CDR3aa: CASSHSDRDYGYTF

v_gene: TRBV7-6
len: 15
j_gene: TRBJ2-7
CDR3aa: CASSFSQGGAYEQYF